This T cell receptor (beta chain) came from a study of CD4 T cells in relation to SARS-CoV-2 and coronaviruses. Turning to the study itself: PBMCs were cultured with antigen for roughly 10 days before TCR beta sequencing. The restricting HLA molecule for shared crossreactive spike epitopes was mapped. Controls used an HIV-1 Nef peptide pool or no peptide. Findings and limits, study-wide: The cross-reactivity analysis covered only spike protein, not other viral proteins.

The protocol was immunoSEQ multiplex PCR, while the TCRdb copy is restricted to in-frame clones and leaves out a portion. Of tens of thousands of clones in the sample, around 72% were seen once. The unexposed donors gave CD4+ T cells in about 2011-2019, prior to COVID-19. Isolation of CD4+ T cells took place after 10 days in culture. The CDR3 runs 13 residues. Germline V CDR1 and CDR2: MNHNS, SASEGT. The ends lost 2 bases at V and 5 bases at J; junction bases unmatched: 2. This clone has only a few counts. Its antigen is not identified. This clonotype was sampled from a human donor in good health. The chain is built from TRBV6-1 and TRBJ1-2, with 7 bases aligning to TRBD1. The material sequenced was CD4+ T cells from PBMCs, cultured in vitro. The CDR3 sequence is CASSENRGYGYTF. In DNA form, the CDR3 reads TGTGCCAGCAGTGAAAACAGGGGATATGGCTACACCTTC.